This T cell receptor (beta chain) is from a study of blood T cell repertoires in COVID-19. Turning to the study itself: Spain, Italy and the United States supplied samples that represented acute and convalescent COVID-19. T cells, B-cell-depleted T cells, or PBMCs provided the cDNA or gDNA that served as material.

As processed by the authors: Reference gene primer amplification gave estimated nucleated cell counts. The assay was immunoSEQ multiplex PCR, and TCRdb's table has in-frame clones only and misses some. V and J calls plus clone size are reproduced from that table; the DNA served to infer D and trimming. This sample carries a few hundred thousand clones, around 88% of them seen once, and the ten largest clones take about 7%. Trimming took off 5 bases at V and 5 bases at J, with 12 bases between the two ends. The length of the CDR3 is 13 residues. Germline V gives CDR1 SGHAT, CDR2 FQNNGV. The source is a young woman who had recovered from COVID-19. V usage is TRBV11-2 and J usage is TRBJ1-2, with D possibly being TRBD1 (6 bases). Sample: peripheral blood. The CDR3 nucleotides are TGTGCCAGCAGCGTACAGGGAGTATATGGCTACACCTTC. Amino acids: CASSVQGVYGYTF.